The TCR beta chain described here comes from a study of blood T cell repertoires in COVID-19. The protocol was immunoSEQ multiplex PCR, while the TCRdb copy is restricted to in-frame clones and leaves out a portion. The data contain just under 100,000 clones, about 82% of them singletons. The CDR3 is 17 amino acids. Germline V gene lookup returns CDR1 MNHNS and CDR2 SASEGT. J gave up 4 bases and V 4 bases, and 13 bases lay outside the gene matches. The sample was peripheral blood. This chain uses TRBV6-1 with TRBJ1-5, with TRBD1 matching over 7 bases. This clonotype originated in a woman aged 60-70 years in a cohort sampled during active or convalescent COVID-19. CDR3 DNA: TGTGCCAGCAGTGGACCAAGACAGGGCTGGTGGAATCAGCCCCAGCATTTT. It translates to CASSGPRQGWWNQPQHF.